Sequencing of this TCR beta chain was carried out in a study of regulatory T cells in long-lasting Graves disease. Study details: For a period under 3 months, newly diagnosed Graves' patients had taken antithyroid drugs.

Arm-PCR of CDR3 regions with iRepertoire HTBI primers generated TCR beta libraries. TCRdb called the multiplex PCR reads again in MiXCR, with one record for every CDR3 protein. The sample shows about 470,000 distinct CDR3 sequences, about 15% of them seen only once. The junction had 6 bases not matched to a gene; V was cut back by 0 bases and J by 1 base. There are 16 residues in the CDR3. Germline V lookup: CDR1 SQVTM, CDR2 ANQGSEA. Time point defined: newly diagnosed GD, antithyroid drugs for less than 3 months. The authors made the TCR library using RNA they extracted from PBMCs. This clonotype was counted ten times or more. These same records also appear under a second study, on T cells in Graves' hyperthyroidism and ophthalmopathy. That report notes: Stable disease denoted Graves' hyperthyroidism without ophthalmopathy progression within 18 months. Initially, a first-round RT-PCR of the TCR CDR3 employed the HTBI primer set. Blood also held most thyroid clonotypes expanded beyond 0.001.

The source was peripheral blood mononuclear cells (PBMCs), collected at new diagnosis, from a patient treated with antithyroid drugs. The chain links TRBV29-1 to TRBJ2-3, with 8 bases identical to TRBD1. This TCR was sampled from a woman aged 25 to 39 with Graves disease. The CDR3 spells CSVEDRGTGGTDTQYF. The DNA for the CDR3 is TGCAGCGTTGAAGATCGGGGGACAGGAGGCACAGATACGCAGTATTTT.